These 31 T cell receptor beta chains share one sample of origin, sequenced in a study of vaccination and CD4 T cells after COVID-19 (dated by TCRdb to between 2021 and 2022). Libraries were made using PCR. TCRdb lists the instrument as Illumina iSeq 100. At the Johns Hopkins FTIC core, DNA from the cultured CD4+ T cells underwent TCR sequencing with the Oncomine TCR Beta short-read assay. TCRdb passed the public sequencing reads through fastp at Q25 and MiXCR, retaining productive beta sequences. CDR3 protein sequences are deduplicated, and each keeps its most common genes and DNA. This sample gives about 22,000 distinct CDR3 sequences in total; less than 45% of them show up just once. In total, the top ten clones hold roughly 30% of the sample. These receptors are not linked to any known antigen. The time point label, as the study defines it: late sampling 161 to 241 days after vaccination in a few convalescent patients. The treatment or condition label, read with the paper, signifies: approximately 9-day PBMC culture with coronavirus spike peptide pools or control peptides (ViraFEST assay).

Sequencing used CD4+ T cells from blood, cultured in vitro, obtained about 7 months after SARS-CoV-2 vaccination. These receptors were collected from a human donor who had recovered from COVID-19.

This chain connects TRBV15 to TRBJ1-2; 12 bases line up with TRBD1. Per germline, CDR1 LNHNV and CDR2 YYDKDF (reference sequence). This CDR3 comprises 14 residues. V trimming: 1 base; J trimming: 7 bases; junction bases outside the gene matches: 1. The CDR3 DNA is TGTGCCACCAGCAGAGCGGGACAGGGGGCTGGCTACACCTTC. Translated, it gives CATSRAGQGAGYTF. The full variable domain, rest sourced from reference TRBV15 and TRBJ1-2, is DAMVIQNPRYQVTQFGKPVTLSCSQTLNHNVMYWYQQKSSQAPKLLFHYYDKDFNNEADTPDNFQSRRPNTSFCFLDIRSPGLGDTAMYLCATSRAGQGAGYTFGSGTRLTVV.

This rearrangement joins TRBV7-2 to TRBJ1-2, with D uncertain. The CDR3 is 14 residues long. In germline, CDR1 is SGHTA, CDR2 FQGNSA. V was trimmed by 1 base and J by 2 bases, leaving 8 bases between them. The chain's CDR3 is CASSLEAANYGYTF. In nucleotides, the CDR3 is TGTGCCAGCAGCTTAGAGGCAGCGAACTATGGCTACACCTTC.

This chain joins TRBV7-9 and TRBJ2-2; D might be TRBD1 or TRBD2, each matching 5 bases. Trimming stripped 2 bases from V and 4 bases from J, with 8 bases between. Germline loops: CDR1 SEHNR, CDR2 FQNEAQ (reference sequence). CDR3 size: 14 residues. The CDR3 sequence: CASSLSGTTGELFF. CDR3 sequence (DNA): TGTGCCAGCAGCTTATCAGGGACCACCGGGGAGCTGTTTTTT.

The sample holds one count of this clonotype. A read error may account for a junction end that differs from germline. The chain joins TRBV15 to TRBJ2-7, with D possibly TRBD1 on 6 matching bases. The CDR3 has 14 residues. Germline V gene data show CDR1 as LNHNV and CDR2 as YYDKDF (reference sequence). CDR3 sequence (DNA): TGTGCCACCAGCAGAGCACAGGGCGGCTACGAGCAGCACTTC. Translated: CATSRAQGGYEQHF.

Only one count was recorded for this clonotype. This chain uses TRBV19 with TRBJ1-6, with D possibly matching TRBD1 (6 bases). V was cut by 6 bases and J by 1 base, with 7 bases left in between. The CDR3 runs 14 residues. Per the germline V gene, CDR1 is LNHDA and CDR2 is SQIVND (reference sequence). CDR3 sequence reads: CASRDSSYNSPLHF. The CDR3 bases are TGTGCCAGTAGGGACAGTTCCTATAATTCACCCCTCCACTTT.

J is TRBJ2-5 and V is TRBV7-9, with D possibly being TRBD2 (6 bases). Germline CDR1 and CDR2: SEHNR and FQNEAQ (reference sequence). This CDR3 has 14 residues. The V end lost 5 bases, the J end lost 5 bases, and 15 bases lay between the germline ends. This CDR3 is CASSPLGLSETQYF. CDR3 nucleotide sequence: TGTGCCAGCAGCCCATTGGGACTTTCGGAGACCCAGTACTTC.

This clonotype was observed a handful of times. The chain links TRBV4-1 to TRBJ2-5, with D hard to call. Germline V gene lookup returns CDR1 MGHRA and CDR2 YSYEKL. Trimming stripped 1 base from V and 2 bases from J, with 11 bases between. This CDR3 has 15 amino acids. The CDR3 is CASSQASNWQETQYF. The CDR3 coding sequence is TGCGCCAGCAGCCAAGCGTCGAACTGGCAAGAGACCCAGTACTTC.

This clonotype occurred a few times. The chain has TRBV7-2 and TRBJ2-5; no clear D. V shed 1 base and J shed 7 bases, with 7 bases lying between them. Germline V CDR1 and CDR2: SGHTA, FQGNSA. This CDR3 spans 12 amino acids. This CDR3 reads CASSLDWGTQYF. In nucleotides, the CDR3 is TGTGCCAGCAGCTTAGACTGGGGGACCCAGTACTTC. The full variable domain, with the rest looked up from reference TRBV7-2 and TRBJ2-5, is GAGVSQSPSNKVTEKGKDVELRCDPISGHTALYWYRQSLGQGLEFLIYFQGNSAPDKSGLPSDRFSAERTGGSVSTLTIQRTQQEDSAVYLCASSLDWGTQYFGPGTRLLVL.

CDR3 sequence (DNA): TGTGCCAGCAGCTTCCCTTCGACCCGCCTCGGGCACAATGAGCAGTTCTTC. This sequence encodes CASSFPSTRLGHNEQFF. V and J are TRBV11-3 and TRBJ2-1; no clear D gene. V gave up 3 bases and J gave up 5 bases, with 20 bases separating them. Germline loops: CDR1 SGHNT, CDR2 YENEEA. The CDR3 has 17 residues.

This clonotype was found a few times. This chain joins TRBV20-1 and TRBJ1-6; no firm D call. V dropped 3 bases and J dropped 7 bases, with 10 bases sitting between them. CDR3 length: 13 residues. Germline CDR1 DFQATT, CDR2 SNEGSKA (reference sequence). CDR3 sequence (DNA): TGCAGTGCTAGTAGAGCCGTGAATTCACCCCTCCACTTT. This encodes CSASRAVNSPLHF.

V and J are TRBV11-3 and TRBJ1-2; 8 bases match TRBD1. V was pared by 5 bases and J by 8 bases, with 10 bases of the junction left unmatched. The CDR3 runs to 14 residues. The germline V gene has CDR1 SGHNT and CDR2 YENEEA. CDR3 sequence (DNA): TGTGCCAGCAGCCCTGGACAGGGTAGGACCGGCTACACCTTC. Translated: CASSPGQGRTGYTF.

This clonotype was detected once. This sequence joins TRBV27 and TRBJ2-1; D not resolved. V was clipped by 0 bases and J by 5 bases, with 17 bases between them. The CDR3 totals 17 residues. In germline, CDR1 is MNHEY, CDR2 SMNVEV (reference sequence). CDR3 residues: CASSLSAHTVPDNEQFF. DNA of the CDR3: TGTGCCAGCAGTTTATCGGCCCACACGGTCCCCGACAATGAGCAGTTCTTC.

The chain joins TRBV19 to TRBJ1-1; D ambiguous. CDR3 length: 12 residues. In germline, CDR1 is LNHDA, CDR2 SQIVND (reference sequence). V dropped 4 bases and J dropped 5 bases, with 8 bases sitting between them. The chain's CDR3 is CASSSTWTEAFF. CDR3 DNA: TGTGCCAGTAGTAGTACCTGGACTGAAGCTTTCTTT.

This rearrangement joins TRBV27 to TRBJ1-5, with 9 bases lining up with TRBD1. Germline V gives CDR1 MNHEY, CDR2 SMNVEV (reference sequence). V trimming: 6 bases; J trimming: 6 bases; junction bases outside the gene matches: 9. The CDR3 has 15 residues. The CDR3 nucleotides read TGTGCCAGCAGCCGGGGACAGGGAAACCGTCAGCCCCAGCATTTT. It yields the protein CASSRGQGNRQPQHF.

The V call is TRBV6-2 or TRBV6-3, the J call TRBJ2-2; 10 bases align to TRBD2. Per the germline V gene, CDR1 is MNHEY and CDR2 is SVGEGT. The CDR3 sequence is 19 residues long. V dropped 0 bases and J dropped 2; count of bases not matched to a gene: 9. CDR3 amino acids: CASSYSSSGSRPNTGELFF. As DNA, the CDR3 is TGTGCCAGCAGTTACTCGTCTAGCGGGAGCCGTCCAAACACCGGGGAGCTGTTTTTT.

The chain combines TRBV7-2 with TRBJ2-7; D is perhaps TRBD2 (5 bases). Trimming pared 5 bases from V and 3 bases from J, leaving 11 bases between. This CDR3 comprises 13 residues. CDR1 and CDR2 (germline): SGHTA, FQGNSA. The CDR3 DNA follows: TGTGCCAGCAGCCGGACTTTTTACTACGAGCAGTACTTC. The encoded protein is CASSRTFYYEQYF.

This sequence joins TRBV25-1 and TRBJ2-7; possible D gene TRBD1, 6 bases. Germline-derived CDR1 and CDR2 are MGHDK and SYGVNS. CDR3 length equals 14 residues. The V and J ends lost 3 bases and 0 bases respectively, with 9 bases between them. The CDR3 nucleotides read TGTGCCAGCAGTGAGATACAGGGCTCCTACGAGCAGTACTTC. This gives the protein CASSEIQGSYEQYF.

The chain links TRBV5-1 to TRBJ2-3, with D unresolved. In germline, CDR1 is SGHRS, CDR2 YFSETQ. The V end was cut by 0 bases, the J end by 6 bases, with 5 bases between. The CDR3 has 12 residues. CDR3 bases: TGCGCCAGCAGCTTGGAAGGGGATACGCAGTATTTT. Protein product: CASSLEGDTQYF.

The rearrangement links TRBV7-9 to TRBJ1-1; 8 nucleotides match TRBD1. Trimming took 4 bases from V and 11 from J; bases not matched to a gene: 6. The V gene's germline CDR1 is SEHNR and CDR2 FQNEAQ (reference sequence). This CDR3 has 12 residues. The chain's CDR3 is CASSSMDREAFF. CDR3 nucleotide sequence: TGTGCCAGCAGCTCCATGGACAGGGAGGCTTTCTTT.

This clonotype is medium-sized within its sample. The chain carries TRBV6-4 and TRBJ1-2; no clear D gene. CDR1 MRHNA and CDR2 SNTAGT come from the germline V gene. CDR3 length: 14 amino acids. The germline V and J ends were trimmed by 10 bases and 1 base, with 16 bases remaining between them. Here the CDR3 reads CATPSPEGNYGYTF. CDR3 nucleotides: TGTGCCACCCCAAGCCCCGAAGGTAACTATGGCTACACCTTC.

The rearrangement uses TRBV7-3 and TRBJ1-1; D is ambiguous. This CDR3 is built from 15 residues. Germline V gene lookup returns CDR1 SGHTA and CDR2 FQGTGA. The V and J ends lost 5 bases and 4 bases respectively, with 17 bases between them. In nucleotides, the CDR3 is TGTGCCAGCAGCCCGCTGACGGTTGTGGGCACTGAAGCTTTCTTT. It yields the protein CASSPLTVVGTEAFF. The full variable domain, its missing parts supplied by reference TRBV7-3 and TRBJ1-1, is GAGVSQTPSNKVTEKGKYVELRCDPISGHTALYWYRQSLGQGPEFLIYFQGTGAADDSGLPNDRFFAVRPEGSVSTLKIQRTERGDSAVYLCASSPLTVVGTEAFFGQGTRLTVV.

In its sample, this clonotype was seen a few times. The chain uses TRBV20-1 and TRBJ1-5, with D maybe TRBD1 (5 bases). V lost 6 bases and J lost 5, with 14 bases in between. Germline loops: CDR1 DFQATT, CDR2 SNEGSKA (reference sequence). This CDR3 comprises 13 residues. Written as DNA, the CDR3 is TGCAGTGCCGGTCGGGACGGTGATCAGCCCCAGCATTTT. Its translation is CSAGRDGDQPQHF.

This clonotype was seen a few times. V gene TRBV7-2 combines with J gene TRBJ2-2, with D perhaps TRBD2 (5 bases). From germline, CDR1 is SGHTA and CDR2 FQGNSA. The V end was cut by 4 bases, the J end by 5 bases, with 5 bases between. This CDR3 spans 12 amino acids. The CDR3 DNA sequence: TGTGCCAGCAGCTGGAGGACCGGGGAGCTGTTTTTT. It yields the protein CASSWRTGELFF.

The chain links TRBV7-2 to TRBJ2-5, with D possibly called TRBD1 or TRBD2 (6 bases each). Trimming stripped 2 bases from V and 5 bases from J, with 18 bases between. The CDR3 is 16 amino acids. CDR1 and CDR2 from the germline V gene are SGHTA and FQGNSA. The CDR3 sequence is CASSLRGHPAGETQYF. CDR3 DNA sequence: TGTGCCAGCAGCTTAAGGGGACACCCTGCGGGGGAGACCCAGTACTTC.

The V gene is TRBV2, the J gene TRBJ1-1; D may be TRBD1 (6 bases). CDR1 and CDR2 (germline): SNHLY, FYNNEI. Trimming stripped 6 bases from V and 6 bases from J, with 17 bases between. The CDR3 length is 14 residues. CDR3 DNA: TGTGCCAGCAGGACAACAGGGTCTGTCTCTGAAGCTTTCTTT. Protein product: CASRTTGSVSEAFF.

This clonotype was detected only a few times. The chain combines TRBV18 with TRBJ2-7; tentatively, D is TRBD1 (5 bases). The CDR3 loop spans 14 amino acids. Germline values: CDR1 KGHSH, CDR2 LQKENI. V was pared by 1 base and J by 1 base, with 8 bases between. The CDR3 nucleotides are TGTGCCAGCTCACCACTCCAGGGATCCTACGAGCAGTACTTC. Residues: CASSPLQGSYEQYF.

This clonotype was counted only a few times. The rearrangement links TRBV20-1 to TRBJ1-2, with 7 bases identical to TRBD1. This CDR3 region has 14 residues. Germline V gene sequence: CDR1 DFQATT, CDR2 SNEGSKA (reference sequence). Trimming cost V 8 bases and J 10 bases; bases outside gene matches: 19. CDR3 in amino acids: CSTPGPGQSLDYTF. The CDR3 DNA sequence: TGCAGTACACCAGGACCGGGACAGAGTTTGGACTACACCTTC.

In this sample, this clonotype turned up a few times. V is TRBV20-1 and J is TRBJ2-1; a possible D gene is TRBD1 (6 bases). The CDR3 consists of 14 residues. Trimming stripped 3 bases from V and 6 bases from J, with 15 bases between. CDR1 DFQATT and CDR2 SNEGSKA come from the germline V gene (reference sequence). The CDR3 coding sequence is TGCAGTGCTAGGGGACCCCAGGGGCTCAATGAGCAGTTCTTC. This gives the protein CSARGPQGLNEQFF.

The CDR3 is CSARLTGGFGEQYF. For the CDR3, the DNA is TGCAGTGCTAGATTGACAGGGGGGTTCGGAGAGCAGTACTTC. The genes are TRBV20-1 and TRBJ2-7; 9 bases agree with TRBD1. This CDR3 spans 14 amino acids. Looked up from germline, CDR1 is DFQATT and CDR2 is SNEGSKA (reference sequence). V trimming: 2 bases; J trimming: 7 bases; junction bases outside the gene matches: 9.

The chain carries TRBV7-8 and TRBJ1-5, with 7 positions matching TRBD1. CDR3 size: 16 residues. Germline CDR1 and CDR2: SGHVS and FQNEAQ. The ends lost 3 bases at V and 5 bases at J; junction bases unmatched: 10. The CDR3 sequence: CASSFLAGTAYQPQHF. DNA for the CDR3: TGTGCCAGCAGCTTTCTAGCCGGGACAGCTTATCAGCCCCAGCATTTT.

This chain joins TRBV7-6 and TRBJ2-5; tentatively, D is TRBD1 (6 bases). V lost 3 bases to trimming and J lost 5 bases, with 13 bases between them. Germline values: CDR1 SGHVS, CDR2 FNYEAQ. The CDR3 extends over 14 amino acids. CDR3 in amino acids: CASSFVRGWETQYF. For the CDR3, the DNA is TGTGCCAGCAGCTTCGTGAGGGGGTGGGAGACCCAGTACTTC.